This passage covers 23 T cell receptor beta chains from one sample sequenced in a study of identical twins. TCRdb ran MiXCR on the 5' RACE reads and lists one entry per CDR3 protein. The sample yields about 530,000 distinct CDR3 sequences, approximately 20% seen once. The same data also contributed to another study, on yellow fever vaccine responses in identical twins.

Sequencing was done on a sample of CD4+ T cells sorted from blood. These receptors all come from a woman in her late teens or twenties in good health.

This clonotype was seen only a few times. The V gene is TRBV27, the J gene TRBJ1-2; 8 nucleotides line up with TRBD1. Germline-derived CDR1 and CDR2 are MNHEY and SMNVEV (reference sequence). The junction had 4 bases not matched to a gene; V was cut back by 5 bases and J by 2 bases. This CDR3 region has 14 residues. The CDR3 spells CASSPRGRNYGYTF. The CDR3 nucleotides are TGTGCCAGCAGTCCCAGGGGGCGAAACTATGGCTACACCTTC.

This clonotype was seen many times. This chain links TRBV12-3 or TRBV12-4 with TRBJ2-3; 11 bases map to TRBD2. Unmatched junction bases numbered 4, after V lost 11 bases and J lost 0 bases. The CDR3 runs 14 residues. The CDR3: CAGTSGSSTDTQYF. The CDR3 region has the DNA TGTGCCGGGACTAGCGGTTCTAGCACAGATACGCAGTATTTT.

This clonotype came up a few times. The chain is built from TRBV27 and TRBJ2-3; 10 positions match TRBD2. There are 17 residues in the CDR3. Germline CDR1 is MNHEY and CDR2 is SMNVEV (reference sequence). V shed 5 bases, J shed 1 base, and the junction held 9 bases outside the gene matches. CDR3 sequence: CASSLGLAGAGTDTQYF. CDR3 in DNA: TGTGCCAGCAGTCTCGGTCTAGCGGGAGCTGGCACAGATACGCAGTATTTT.

A few counts support this clonotype. The chain uses TRBV7-2 and TRBJ2-1, with TRBD2 identical over 7 bases. J gave up 2 bases and V 4 bases, and 11 bases lay outside the gene matches. This CDR3 contains 17 residues. Per germline, CDR1 SGHTA and CDR2 FQGNSA. CDR3 sequence: CASSSSRWGGTYNEQFF. The CDR3, as DNA: TGTGCCAGCAGCTCCAGTCGGTGGGGGGGAACCTACAATGAGCAGTTCTTC.

This sequence joins TRBV24-1 and TRBJ2-1; 10 nucleotides line up with TRBD2. CDR3 size: 14 residues. V trimming: 8 bases; J trimming: 9 bases; junction bases outside the gene matches: 9. CDR1 is KGHDR and CDR2 is SFDVKD in the germline V gene. The DNA of the CDR3 is TGTGCCACCAACGGCTGGGCTAGCGGGGGTGAGCAGTTCTTC. This gives the protein CATNGWASGGEQFF.

This clonotype was observed many times. For the CDR3, the DNA is TGCGCCAGGACAGGGGCCGATCGGAATGAGCAGTTCTTC. It translates to CARTGADRNEQFF. The chain joins TRBV5-1 to TRBJ2-1, with 8 bases matching TRBD1. This CDR3 has 13 residues. Losses at the gene ends were 8 bases for V and 7 bases for J; bases not matched to a gene: 8. Germline assignment: CDR1 SGHRS and CDR2 YFSETQ.

The chain joins TRBV24-1 to TRBJ2-1; the D gene is possibly TRBD2 (6 bases). The CDR3 spans 17 residues. V was clipped by 4 bases and J by 3 bases, with 18 bases between them. Germline CDR1 KGHDR, CDR2 SFDVKD. CDR3 sequence reads: CATSDYLGTRDYNEQFF. The DNA of the CDR3 is TGTGCCACCAGTGACTATCTAGGAACGCGGGACTACAATGAGCAGTTCTTC.

CDR3 nucleotide sequence: TGCGCCAGCAGCTTCGACCCGGGAGCCGCTCGTTGGGAGCAGTACTTC. It encodes CASSFDPGAARWEQYF. The gene calls are TRBV5-1 and TRBJ2-7, with D perhaps matching TRBD2 (6 bases). V shed 2 bases and J shed 7 bases, with 22 bases lying between them. This CDR3 is 16 amino acids long. In germline, CDR1 is SGHRS, CDR2 YFSETQ.

The V and J genes are TRBV12-3 or TRBV12-4 and TRBJ2-5, with no clear D. The CDR3 is made up of 14 amino acids. Trimming pared 2 bases from V and 4 bases from J, leaving 11 bases between. Here the CDR3 DNA reads TGTGCCAGCAGTTTATCCATATCTCGAGAGACCCAGTACTTC. It is translated as CASSLSISRETQYF.

This clonotype has only a few counts. V usage is TRBV5-1 and J usage is TRBJ2-3, with 10 bases aligning to TRBD2. The junction had 7 bases not matched to a gene; V was cut back by 4 bases and J by 2 bases. The CDR3 has 16 amino acids. Looked up from germline, CDR1 is SGHRS and CDR2 is YFSETQ. For the CDR3, the DNA is TGCGCCAGCAGCCCCCAGGGACTAGCGTCCACAGATACGCAGTATTTT. It is translated as CASSPQGLASTDTQYF.

This clonotype was observed a few times. The CDR3 DNA is TGCGGGGTCCTCCAGAGGTGGGAGACCCAGTACTTC. Encoded protein: CGVLQRWETQYF. The chain uses TRBV20-1 and TRBJ2-5; D is ambiguous. CDR3 length: 12 residues. Germline V CDR1 and CDR2: DFQATT, SNEGSKA (reference sequence).

The genes are TRBV12-3 or TRBV12-4 and TRBJ2-7; D is possibly TRBD1 (6 bases). V lost 5 bases, J lost 4 bases, and 15 bases lay in between. The CDR3 is made up of 14 amino acids. The CDR3 spells CASSAGDLQYEQYV. The CDR3 DNA sequence: TGTGCCAGCAGTGCAGGGGATCTTCAGTACGAGCAGTACGTC.

This clonotype turned up a few times. The chain uses TRBV7-9 and TRBJ1-6; no clear D gene. CDR1 SEHNR and CDR2 FQNEAQ come from the germline V gene (reference sequence). This CDR3 region has 13 residues. Trimming removed 5 bases from V and 7 bases from J, with 9 bases in between. CDR3 sequence (DNA): TGTGCCAGCAGCACCAAGTGGAATTCACCCCTCCACTTT. Residues: CASSTKWNSPLHF.

The chain couples TRBV9 to TRBJ2-2, with a tentative D call TRBD1 (5 bases). The CDR3 has 15 residues. Per germline, CDR1 SGDLS and CDR2 YYNGEE. V was clipped by 0 bases and J by 4 bases, with 10 bases between them. CDR3: CASSVDDRTTGELFF. The CDR3 nucleotides read TGTGCCAGCAGCGTAGATGACAGAACCACCGGGGAGCTGTTTTTT.

The genes are TRBV20-1 and TRBJ2-2; D possibly uses TRBD1 or TRBD2 (5 bases each). The CDR3 is made up of 14 amino acids. The germline gives CDR1 DFQATT, CDR2 SNEGSKA (reference sequence). V lost 3 bases to trimming and J lost 4 bases, with 12 bases between them. The DNA for the CDR3 is TGCAGTGCTAGCGGGACCCCGATCACCGGGGAGCTGTTTTTT. It is translated as CSASGTPITGELFF.

This clonotype showed up just a few times. This chain joins TRBV12-3 or TRBV12-4 and TRBJ1-1; D gene uncertain. V was pared by 1 base and J by 6 bases, with 15 bases between. CDR3 length: 15 amino acids. CDR3 DNA sequence: TGTGCCAGCAGTTTAGGGGGATACGGTCCAGCTGAAGCTTTCTTT. It encodes CASSLGGYGPAEAFF.

This clonotype was counted between two and nine times. The V gene is TRBV6-1, the J gene TRBJ1-2, with 8 positions matching TRBD1. This CDR3 is 14 amino acids long. Germline trimming cut 6 bases from V and 7 bases from J; bases unmatched to any gene: 10. Germline assignment: CDR1 MNHNS and CDR2 SASEGT. The CDR3 nucleotides read TGTGCCAGCAGAAAATTGGACAGGGCCGCTGGCTACACCTTC. The encoded protein is CASRKLDRAAGYTF.

This clonotype was counted between two and nine times. V is TRBV10-3 and J is TRBJ2-1; 7 bases map to TRBD1. J gave up 3 bases and V 11 bases, and 7 bases lay outside the gene matches. This CDR3 contains 13 residues. The V gene's germline CDR1 is ENHRY and CDR2 SYGVKD. In DNA form, the CDR3 reads TGTGCCCTAGGGGGCCGCGGCTACAATGAGCAGTTCTTC. The encoded protein is CALGGRGYNEQFF.

The V and J genes are TRBV7-2 and TRBJ2-7; 9 bases match TRBD2. V lost 2 bases, J lost 4 bases, and 12 bases stayed unmatched. The germline V gene encodes CDR1 SGHTA and CDR2 FQGNSA. CDR3 size: 17 residues. CDR3: CASSLPAGGPIGYEQYF. As DNA, the CDR3 is TGTGCCAGCAGCTTACCAGCGGGAGGCCCCATAGGATACGAGCAGTACTTC. The variable domain in full, completed from reference TRBV7-2 and TRBJ2-7, reads GAGVSQSPSNKVTEKGKDVELRCDPISGHTALYWYRQSLGQGLEFLIYFQGNSAPDKSGLPSDRFSAERTGGSVSTLTIQRTQQEDSAVYLCASSLPAGGPIGYEQYFGPGTRLTVT.

V is TRBV7-9 and J is TRBJ2-3, with 7 bases that match TRBD2. The CDR3 is made up of 15 amino acids. The germline CDR1 and CDR2 sequences are SEHNR and FQNEAQ (reference sequence). Trimming cost V 1 base and J 5 bases; bases outside gene matches: 6. The CDR3 is CASSLGREYEDTQYF. The DNA for the CDR3 is TGTGCCAGCAGCTTAGGGCGGGAGTATGAAGATACGCAGTATTTT. The variable domain in full, completed from reference TRBV7-9 and TRBJ2-3, reads DTGVSQNPRHKITKRGQNVTFRCDPISEHNRLYWYRQTLGQGPEFLTYFQNEAQLEKSRLLSDRFSAERPKGSFSTLEIQRTEQGDSAMYLCASSLGREYEDTQYFGPGTRLTVL.

The V and J genes are TRBV9 and TRBJ2-7; D remains unclear. Germline V gene data show CDR1 as SGDLS and CDR2 as YYNGEE. Trimming cost V 4 bases and J 5 bases, with 13 bases left between them. This CDR3 is 13 amino acids long. CDR3 nucleotide sequence: TGTGCCAGCAGCCCGGTGGCTTTCGACGAGCAGTACTTC. It translates to CASSPVAFDEQYF.

This sequence joins TRBV28 and TRBJ1-6; D uncertain. Looked up from germline, CDR1 is MDHEN and CDR2 is SYDVKM. The V end was cut by 4 bases, the J end by 0 bases, with 4 bases between. The CDR3 runs to 14 residues. The DNA of the CDR3 is TGTGCCAGCAGTTCCCCCTCCTATAATTCACCCCTCCACTTT. It yields the protein CASSSPSYNSPLHF.

This clonotype occurred a few times. The genes are TRBV6-5 and TRBJ1-4, with D hard to call. The length of the CDR3 is 17 residues. Trimming stripped 2 bases from V and 8 bases from J, with 21 bases between. Germline lookup yields CDR1 MNHEY and CDR2 SVGAGI. The CDR3 reads CASSYTPPRTGGEKLFF. CDR3 sequence (DNA): TGTGCCAGCAGTTACACACCACCCCGGACTGGAGGAGAAAAACTGTTTTTT.